One sample yielded the 11 T cell receptor beta chains listed below, sequenced in a study of shared clonotypes between healthy human individuals. TCRdb keeps only in-frame clones here, not all; method: immunoSEQ multiplex PCR. The sample shows around 2,000,000 clones, approximately 94% of them seen only once. Selected positively for CCR7 and CD45RO-negative, naive CD8 cells excluded terminally differentiated effector memory CD45RA+ cells. Sequenced: naive CD8+ T cells sorted from blood. These receptors all stem from a man aged 18 to 29 in good health.

CDR3 DNA sequence: TGTGCCAGCAGACTGGGACAGGGTAGGGAAAAACTGTTTTTT. Amino acid sequence: CASRLGQGREKLFF. V gene TRBV6-6 combines with J gene TRBJ1-4; TRBD1 matches at 9 bases. The CDR3 covers 14 residues. CDR1 and CDR2 (germline): MNHNY, SVGAGI (reference sequence). J gave up 8 bases and V 6 bases, and 7 bases lay outside the gene matches.

The J gene is TRBJ2-2, the V gene TRBV6-5, with TRBD2 matching over 13 bases. CDR3 length equals 16 residues. Looked up from germline, CDR1 is MNHEY and CDR2 is SVGAGI. After removal of 2 bases from V and 6 bases from J, the junction contained 3 bases not matched to a gene. The CDR3 DNA follows: TGTGCCAGCAGTTACGGACTAGCGGGAGCTCCCGGGGAGCTGTTTTTT. Translated: CASSYGLAGAPGELFF.

A single count supports this clone. This rearrangement joins TRBV4-1 to TRBJ2-5, with D possibly being TRBD2 (6 bases). The CDR3 is 17 residues long. Trimming took 2 bases from V and 5 from J, leaving 21 bases between them. CDR1 MGHRA and CDR2 YSYEKL come from the germline V gene. The CDR3 coding sequence is TGCGCCAGCAGCCAAAGGGAATTCGAAGGTGGGGGGGAGACCCAGTACTTC. Amino acid sequence: CASSQREFEGGGETQYF.

The CDR3 loop reads CASSQRTGVGERVYGYTF. In DNA, the CDR3 is TGCGCCAGCAGCCAAAGGACCGGGGTAGGGGAGAGGGTCTATGGCTACACCTTC. This chain uses TRBV5-1 with TRBJ1-2; D may be TRBD1 (5 bases). This CDR3 is 18 amino acids long. Trimming took 4 bases from V and 4 from J, leaving 26 bases between them. The germline V gene encodes CDR1 SGHRS and CDR2 YFSETQ.

The chain recombines TRBV4-1 with TRBJ1-1, with a weak D call TRBD1 (5 bases). The CDR3 has 14 residues. CDR1 and CDR2 from the germline V gene are MGHRA and YSYEKL. Trimming pared 2 bases from V and 8 bases from J, leaving 15 bases between. The CDR3 protein is CASSQPRGRQEAFF. The CDR3 region has the DNA TGCGCCAGCAGCCAACCTAGGGGCAGGCAGGAAGCTTTCTTT.

The chain recombines TRBV7-9 with TRBJ2-1; 7 positions agree with TRBD1. V shed 0 bases and J 7 bases; nucleotides not matched to a gene: 6. The CDR3 is made up of 15 amino acids. The germline CDR1 and CDR2 sequences are SEHNR and FQNEAQ (reference sequence). The CDR3 DNA sequence: TGTGCCAGCAGCTTAGCGGCAGGGGGTAGTAATGAGCAGTTCTTC. Translating gives CASSLAAGGSNEQFF.

This chain uses TRBV6-1 with TRBJ1-6, with D unresolved. Germline assignment: CDR1 MNHNS and CDR2 SASEGT. V lost 3 bases and J 7 bases, leaving 4 bases between the germline ends. The CDR3 contains 12 residues. DNA for the CDR3: TGTGCCAGCAGTGATCCCAATTCACCCCTCCACTTT. The encoded protein is CASSDPNSPLHF.

The V call is TRBV28, the J call TRBJ2-1, with TRBD1 matching over 8 bases. The CDR3 has 14 amino acids. Germline V gene lookup returns CDR1 MDHEN and CDR2 SYDVKM. V shed 6 bases and J 8 bases; nucleotides not matched to a gene: 9. CDR3 nucleotide sequence: TGTGCCAGCAGGGAGACAGGGGCGCAGGATGAGCAGTTCTTC. Amino acid sequence: CASRETGAQDEQFF.

The rearrangement joins TRBV6-1 to TRBJ2-7; tentative D call: TRBD1 (5 bases). Trimming stripped 6 bases from V and 1 base from J, with 16 bases between. Germline V lookup: CDR1 MNHNS, CDR2 SASEGT. CDR3 length: 15 amino acids. CDR3 bases: TGTGCCAGCAGGGCGATGGACATCTCTTCCTACGAGCAGTACTTC. It codes for CASRAMDISSYEQYF.

As concerns this clone: A read error may account for a junction end that differs from germline. The chain carries TRBV7-7 and TRBJ2-5; D unresolved. The CDR3 consists of 14 residues. The germline V gene encodes CDR1 SSHAT and CDR2 FNYEAQ (reference sequence). The CDR3, as DNA: TGTGCTAGCAGCTTTGGCAGGCTCCAAGAGACCCAGTACTTC. Translated, it gives CASSFGRLQETQYF.

The CDR3 protein is CASSIDLETATYEQYF. As DNA, the CDR3 is TGTGCCAGTAGTATAGATCTGGAGACAGCTACCTACGAGCAGTACTTC. V gene TRBV19 combines with J gene TRBJ2-7; D might be TRBD1 (5 bases). From germline, CDR1 is LNHDA and CDR2 SQIVND (reference sequence). Trimming cost V 0 bases and J 2 bases, with 14 bases left between them. The CDR3 runs 16 residues.